The 27 T cell receptor beta chains in this list originate from one sample, sequenced in a study of T cell changes during pregnancy in multiple sclerosis. Here immunoSEQ multiplex PCR was the method, and the copy in TCRdb shows in-frame clones only, minus some. The table includes 48,000 or so clones, approximately 93% detected once. The source was CD4+ T cells from peripheral blood mononuclear cells, collected in the first trimester of pregnancy. These receptors all stem from a female donor with multiple sclerosis, enrolled in a pregnancy study.

This rearrangement joins TRBV19 to TRBJ1-2; 10 bases agree with TRBD1. The CDR3 sequence is 15 residues long. Germline V gives CDR1 LNHDA, CDR2 SQIVND (reference sequence). V lost 7 bases and J lost 1; bases outside the gene matches: 6. DNA of the CDR3: TGTGCCAGTAAGGGACAGGGGAACCATAACTATGGCTACACCTTC. It yields the protein CASKGQGNHNYGYTF.

V and J are TRBV18 and TRBJ1-4; D not resolved. Germline V gene sequence: CDR1 KGHSH, CDR2 LQKENI. This CDR3 has 16 amino acids. The V gene lost 3 bases and the J gene lost 8 bases, with 19 bases spanning the gap. The CDR3 reads CASSPILDSFSEKLFF. CDR3 in DNA: TGTGCCAGCTCACCCATACTGGACTCGTTTTCGGAAAAACTGTTTTTT.

The table lists this clone with a few counts. The chain uses TRBV2 and TRBJ1-3; no firm D call. CDR1 and CDR2 from the germline V gene are SNHLY and FYNNEI. V was clipped by 2 bases and J by 0 bases, with 11 bases between them. The CDR3 is 16 amino acids. This chain's CDR3 is CASSETDTLSGNTIYF. The CDR3, as DNA: TGTGCCAGCAGTGAAACCGACACACTCTCTGGAAACACCATATATTTT.

The DNA of the CDR3 is TGTGCCAGTAGTATATTCACATCCCGCTCGAACACTGAAGCTTTCTTT. Encoded protein: CASSIFTSRSNTEAFF. V and J are TRBV19 and TRBJ1-1, with D hard to call. Per germline, CDR1 LNHDA and CDR2 SQIVND (reference sequence). The CDR3 contains 16 residues. V dropped 2 bases and J dropped 1 base, with 14 bases sitting between them.

The chain joins TRBV4-1 to TRBJ2-7, with a possible D match to TRBD2 (7 bases). The CDR3 covers 15 residues. The germline gives CDR1 MGHRA, CDR2 YSYEKL. Trimming stripped 6 bases from V and 2 bases from J, with 17 bases between. The CDR3 region is CASRPLGGGPYEQYF. As DNA, the CDR3 is TGCGCCAGCAGGCCCTTGGGCGGGGGCCCCTACGAGCAGTACTTC.

The chain carries TRBV4-2 and TRBJ1-2, with 7 bases matching TRBD1. Germline V lookup: CDR1 LGHNA, CDR2 YNFKEQ. The CDR3 length is 15 residues. After removal of 0 bases from V and 5 bases from J, the junction contained 6 bases not matched to a gene. The CDR3 is CASSQDLGRGYGYTF. In nucleotides, the CDR3 is TGTGCCAGCAGCCAAGATCTGGGCAGGGGGTATGGCTACACCTTC.

This chain uses TRBV2 with TRBJ1-4; TRBD1 matches at 7 bases. V lost 7 bases and J lost 3; bases outside the gene matches: 5. The CDR3 contains 14 residues. Germline lookup yields CDR1 SNHLY and CDR2 FYNNEI. In nucleotides, the CDR3 is TGTGCCAGCATCAAGGACAGGTCTAATGAAAAACTGTTTTTT. It specifies CASIKDRSNEKLFF.

The chain has TRBV30 and TRBJ2-3; D ambiguous. The CDR3 sequence is 12 residues long. V gave up 0 bases and J gave up 4 bases, with 5 bases separating them. Looked up from germline, CDR1 is GTSNPN and CDR2 is SVGIG (reference sequence). The CDR3 reads CAWSVLADTQYF. CDR3 DNA: TGTGCCTGGAGTGTTCTTGCAGATACGCAGTATTTT. Complete variable domain (other parts from reference TRBV30 and TRBJ2-3): SQTIHQWPATLVQPVGSPLSLECTVEGTSNPNLYWYRQAAGRGLQLLFYSVGIGQISSEVPQNLSASRPQDRQFILSSKKLLLSDSGFYLCAWSVLADTQYFGPGTRLTVL.

This sequence joins TRBV7-3 and TRBJ2-7; weak D call: TRBD1 (5 bases). Trimming took 0 bases from V and 0 from J, leaving 9 bases between them. The CDR3 extends over 15 amino acids. Per germline, CDR1 SGHTA and CDR2 FQGTGA. CDR3 region: CASSLTQGTSYEQYF. The CDR3, as DNA: TGTGCCAGCAGCTTAACTCAGGGAACCTCCTACGAGCAGTACTTC. The variable domain in full, completed from reference TRBV7-3 and TRBJ2-7, reads GAGVSQTPSNKVTEKGKYVELRCDPISGHTALYWYRQSLGQGPEFLIYFQGTGAADDSGLPNDRFFAVRPEGSVSTLKIQRTERGDSAVYLCASSLTQGTSYEQYFGPGTRLTVT.

V and J are TRBV27 and TRBJ1-2, with 9 bases aligning to TRBD1. The CDR3 runs 14 residues. Germline assignment: CDR1 MNHEY and CDR2 SMNVEV (reference sequence). V was pared by 2 bases and J by 8 bases, with 6 bases of the junction left unmatched. The CDR3 sequence is CASSLRDRVGGYTF. The DNA for the CDR3 is TGTGCCAGCAGTTTACGGGACAGGGTAGGGGGCTACACCTTC.

There are a few counts of this clone. The chain has TRBV5-1 and TRBJ1-1; D is unclear. The CDR3 is 14 residues long. Trimming left V 2 bases short and J 1 base short, with 9 bases between. Germline V gene lookup returns CDR1 SGHRS and CDR2 YFSETQ. For the CDR3, the DNA is TGCGCCAGCAGCTTACTGGAGGAGAACACTGAAGCTTTCTTT. Translating gives CASSLLEENTEAFF.

The chain links TRBV5-4 to TRBJ2-6; tentative D call: TRBD1 (6 bases). The CDR3 sequence is 14 residues long. Per the germline V gene, CDR1 is SGHNT and CDR2 is YYREEE (reference sequence). V was trimmed by 6 bases and J by 1 base, leaving 8 bases between them. As DNA, the CDR3 is TGTGCCAGCACCAGGGGATCTGGGGCCAACGTCCTGACTTTC. The encoded protein is CASTRGSGANVLTF.

The chain carries TRBV2 and TRBJ1-2; D possibly corresponds to TRBD1 (5 bases). CDR1 is SNHLY and CDR2 is FYNNEI in the germline V gene. The CDR3 length is 15 residues. V was shortened by 3 bases and J by 0 bases, with 11 bases between the two germline ends. Here the CDR3 reads CASSDLQVANYGYTF. The CDR3 DNA reads TGTGCCAGCAGTGACTTACAGGTAGCTAACTATGGCTACACCTTC.

This chain joins TRBV27 and TRBJ2-3; D is perhaps TRBD1 (6 bases). Germline loops: CDR1 MNHEY, CDR2 SMNVEV (reference sequence). This CDR3 spans 16 amino acids. Trimming removed 4 bases at V and 4 bases at J, with 18 bases between. CDR3 amino acids: CASSSTTGEPPDTQYF. Written as DNA, the CDR3 is TGTGCCAGCAGTTCTACGACAGGAGAGCCCCCAGATACGCAGTATTTT.

The J gene is TRBJ2-3, the V gene TRBV5-6; the D gene is possibly TRBD2 (5 bases). The CDR3 spans 15 residues. Germline loops: CDR1 SGHDT, CDR2 YYEEEE. V was clipped by 4 bases and J by 7 bases, with 19 bases between them. The CDR3 bases are TGTGCCAGCAGCGAGGGCAGGAGTCTCTTGTATACGCAGTATTTT. Amino acids: CASSEGRSLLYTQYF.

CDR3 nucleotide sequence: TGTGCCAGCAGCGCCTTAGTTTTCGGGGAGCTGTTTTTT. Amino acids: CASSALVFGELFF. The chain couples TRBV7-3 to TRBJ2-2; D is ambiguous. CDR3 length equals 13 residues. Per germline, CDR1 SGHTA and CDR2 FQGTGA. The V end was cut by 5 bases, the J end by 7 bases, with 11 bases between.

This chain joins TRBV30 and TRBJ1-3; 7 bases are shared with TRBD1. Unmatched junction bases numbered 9, after V lost 1 base and J lost 6 bases. Germline V gives CDR1 GTSNPN, CDR2 SVGIG (reference sequence). The CDR3 runs to 15 residues. Here the CDR3 reads CAWSALQGKTNTIYF. CDR3 sequence (DNA): TGTGCCTGGAGTGCCCTACAGGGGAAGACAAACACCATATATTTT.

This clone was picked up one time. The chain has TRBV10-3 and TRBJ2-7; 9 nucleotides line up with TRBD2. V lost 2 bases, J lost 2 bases, and 4 bases stayed unmatched. The CDR3 is 15 amino acids. CDR1 and CDR2 (germline): ENHRY, SYGVKD. CDR3 sequence (DNA): TGTGCCATCAGTGAGCGCGGGGGGGTTCCCTACGAGCAGTACTTC. Residues: CAISERGGVPYEQYF.

The J gene is TRBJ2-2, the V gene TRBV18; the D gene is possibly TRBD1 (5 bases). This CDR3 has 16 amino acids. The ends were cut back, 3 bases at V and 4 bases at J, with 15 bases in the middle. CDR1 and CDR2 from the germline V gene are KGHSH and LQKENI. In nucleotides, the CDR3 is TGTGCCAGCTCACCCCTGGGGCCAGAACTCACCGGGGAGCTGTTTTTT. Translating it yields CASSPLGPELTGELFF. Combining the CDR3 with reference TRBV18 and TRBJ2-2 gives the whole variable domain NAGVMQNPRHLVRRRGQEARLRCSPMKGHSHVYWYRQLPEEGLKFMVYLQKENIIDESGMPKERFSAEFPKEGPSILRIQQVVRGDSAAYFCASSPLGPELTGELFFGEGSRLTVL.

The genes are TRBV9 and TRBJ2-2; TRBD2 is a possible D gene (7 bases). Between the trimmed V and J ends, which lost 3 bases and 4 bases, there was a span of 13 bases. Looked up from germline, CDR1 is SGDLS and CDR2 is YYNGEE. The CDR3 totals 15 residues. In DNA, the CDR3 is TGTGCCAGCAGCGAGGGGGGGCTCGGCACCGGGGAGCTGTTTTTT. It is translated as CASSEGGLGTGELFF. Drawing the rest from reference TRBV9 and TRBJ2-2, the complete variable domain is DSGVTQTPKHLITATGQRVTLRCSPRSGDLSVYWYQQSLDQGLQFLIQYYNGEERAKGNILERFSAQQFPDLHSELNLSSLELGDSALYFCASSEGGLGTGELFFGEGSRLTVL.

V and J are TRBV7-9 and TRBJ1-6, with 10 bases that match TRBD1. The CDR3 consists of 14 residues. CDR1 is SEHNR, CDR2 FQNEAQ, per germline (reference sequence). The ends lost 6 bases at V and 10 bases at J; junction bases unmatched: 6. For the CDR3, the DNA is TGTGCCAGCAGTTCCGGGACAGGGGTATCACCCCTCCACTTT. Its translation: CASSSGTGVSPLHF.

The V call is TRBV9, the J call TRBJ1-1; D possibly corresponds to TRBD1 (6 bases). CDR3 length: 16 residues. Germline V gene sequence: CDR1 SGDLS, CDR2 YYNGEE. V lost 0 bases and J 0 bases, leaving 12 bases between the germline ends. In DNA form, the CDR3 reads TGTGCCAGCAGCGTAGCTGATCAGGGGATGAACACTGAAGCTTTCTTT. Protein: CASSVADQGMNTEAFF.

This sequence joins TRBV6-1 and TRBJ2-1; 8 bases line up with TRBD2. The CDR3 runs 14 residues. The germline gives CDR1 MNHNS, CDR2 SASEGT. With 10 bases clipped from V and 7 bases from J, the junction kept 12 bases outside the gene matches. The CDR3 sequence is CATMGAGGRNEQFF. The CDR3 DNA is TGTGCCACCATGGGGGCGGGGGGACGGAATGAGCAGTTCTTC.

The gene calls are TRBV5-4 and TRBJ2-7; D is unclear. The V gene's germline CDR1 is SGHNT and CDR2 YYREEE (reference sequence). The CDR3 is 13 residues long. V lost 0 bases and J 9 bases, leaving 13 bases between the germline ends. CDR3 nucleotides: TGTGCCAGCAGCTTGGAACAGTTCTCTGGGCAGTACTTC. Its translation is CASSLEQFSGQYF.

The V gene is TRBV2, the J gene TRBJ1-2; 8 bases align to TRBD1. J lost 4 bases, V lost 4 bases, and 5 bases had no gene match. The length of the CDR3 is 14 residues. Germline V gene sequence: CDR1 SNHLY, CDR2 FYNNEI. The CDR3 is CASSGTGQIYGYTF. CDR3 in DNA: TGTGCCAGCAGTGGGACAGGGCAGATCTATGGCTACACCTTC.

The DNA of the CDR3 is TGTGCTAGTGGTTTGGTAGGAGGCTATGGCTACACCTTC. This sequence encodes CASGLVGGYGYTF. The chain carries TRBV12-5 and TRBJ1-2; no reliable D call. The V gene lost 0 bases and the J gene lost 4 bases, with 6 bases spanning the gap. Germline V gene lookup returns CDR1 LGHNT and CDR2 FRNRAP. The CDR3 contains 13 residues.

The V and J genes are TRBV11-1 and TRBJ1-3, with 9 bases lining up with TRBD1. Unmatched junction bases numbered 11, after V lost 0 bases and J lost 2 bases. Per the germline V gene, CDR1 is SGHAT and CDR2 is FQDESV (reference sequence). The CDR3 runs to 19 residues. The CDR3 here is CASSLALPGQGFAGNTIYF. The DNA of the CDR3 is TGTGCCAGCAGCTTAGCCCTACCGGGACAGGGATTCGCTGGAAACACCATATATTTT.